The sequence of this T cell receptor (beta chain) was determined in a study of blood T cell repertoires in COVID-19. Study summary: Specimens from acute and convalescent COVID-19 originated in the United States, Italy and Spain. Sources were T cells, B-cell-depleted T cells, or PBMCs; the material itself was cDNA or gDNA.

Per the original methods: Quantification of nucleated cells was approximated via reference gene primer amplification. Sequenced by immunoSEQ multiplex PCR; TCRdb stores in-frame clones only, minus some. From that table come the V and J calls and clone size; the DNA was used to work out D and trimming. Altogether more than 90,000 clones are present, 70% to 80% being singletons, with the ten largest covering 2% to 3%. The CDR3 is 14 residues long. CDR1 and CDR2 (germline): GTSNPN, SVGIG (reference sequence). V shed 5 bases and J 3 bases; nucleotides not matched to a gene: 3. V and J are TRBV30 and TRBJ2-3, with 12 bases that match TRBD2. The sequenced sample consisted of peripheral blood. This sequence was found in a man aged 45 to 65 with acute or convalescent COVID-19. CDR3 bases: TGTGCCTGGCTGGGACTAGCGGGTACAGATACGCAGTATTTT. This codes for CAWLGLAGTDTQYF.